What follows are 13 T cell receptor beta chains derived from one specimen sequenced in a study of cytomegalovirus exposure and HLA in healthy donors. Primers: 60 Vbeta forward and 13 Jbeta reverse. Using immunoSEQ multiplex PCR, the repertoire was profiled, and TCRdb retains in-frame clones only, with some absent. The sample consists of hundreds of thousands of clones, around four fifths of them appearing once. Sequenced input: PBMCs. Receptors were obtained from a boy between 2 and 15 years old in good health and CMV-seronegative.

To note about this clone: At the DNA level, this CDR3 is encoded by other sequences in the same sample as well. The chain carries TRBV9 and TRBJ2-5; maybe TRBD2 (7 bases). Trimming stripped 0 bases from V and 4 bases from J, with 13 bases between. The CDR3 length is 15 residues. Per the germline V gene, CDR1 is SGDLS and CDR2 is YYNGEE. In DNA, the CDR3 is TGTGCCAGCAGCGTAGGGGGGGGGCCGGGAGAGACCCAGTACTTC. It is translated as CASSVGGGPGETQYF.

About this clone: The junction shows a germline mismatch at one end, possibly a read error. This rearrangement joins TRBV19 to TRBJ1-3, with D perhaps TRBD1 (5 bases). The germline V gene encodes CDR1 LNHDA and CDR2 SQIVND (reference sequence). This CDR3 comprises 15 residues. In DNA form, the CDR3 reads TGTGCCAGTAGTATACCCACTCAGGGTGGAGACACCATATATTTT. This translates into CASSIPTQGGDTIYF. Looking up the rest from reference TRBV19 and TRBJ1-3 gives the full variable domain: DGGITQSPKYLFRKEGQNVTLSCEQNLNHDAMYWYRQDPGQGLRLIYYSQIVNDFQKGDIAEGYSVSREKKESFPLTVTSAQKNPTAFYLCASSIPTQGGDTIYFGEGSWLTVV.

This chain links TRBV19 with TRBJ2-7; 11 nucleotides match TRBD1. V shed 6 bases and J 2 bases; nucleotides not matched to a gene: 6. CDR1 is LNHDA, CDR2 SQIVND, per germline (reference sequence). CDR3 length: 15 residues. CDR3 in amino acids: CASSFQGQGAYEQYF. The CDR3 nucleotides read TGTGCCAGTAGCTTCCAGGGACAGGGGGCCTACGAGCAGTACTTC.

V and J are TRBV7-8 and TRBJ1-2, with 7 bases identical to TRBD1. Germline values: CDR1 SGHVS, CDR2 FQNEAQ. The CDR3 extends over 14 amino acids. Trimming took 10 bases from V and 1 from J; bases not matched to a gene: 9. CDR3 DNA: TGTGCCACCAGGGGACAGTGGGATAACTATGGCTACACCTTC. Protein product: CATRGQWDNYGYTF.

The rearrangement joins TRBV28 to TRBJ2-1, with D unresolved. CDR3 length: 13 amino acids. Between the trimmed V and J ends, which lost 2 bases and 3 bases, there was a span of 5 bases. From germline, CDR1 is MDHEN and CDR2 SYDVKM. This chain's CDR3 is CASSLRLYNEQFF. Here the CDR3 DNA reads TGTGCCAGCAGTTTAAGACTCTACAATGAGCAGTTCTTC.

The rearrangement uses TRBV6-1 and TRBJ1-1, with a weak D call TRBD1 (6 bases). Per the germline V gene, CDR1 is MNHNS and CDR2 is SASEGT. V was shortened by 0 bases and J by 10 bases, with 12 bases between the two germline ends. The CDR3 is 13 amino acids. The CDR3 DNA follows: TGTGCCAGCAGTGAAGCGCTGGCCAGGGGAGCTTTCTTT. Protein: CASSEALARGAFF.

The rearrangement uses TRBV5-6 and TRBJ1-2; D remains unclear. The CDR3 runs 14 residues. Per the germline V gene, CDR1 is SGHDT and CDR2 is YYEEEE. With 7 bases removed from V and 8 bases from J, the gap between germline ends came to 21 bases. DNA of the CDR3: TGTGCCAGCGGCCAAAAGCCGCAGGAACAGGGCTACACCTTC. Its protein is CASGQKPQEQGYTF.

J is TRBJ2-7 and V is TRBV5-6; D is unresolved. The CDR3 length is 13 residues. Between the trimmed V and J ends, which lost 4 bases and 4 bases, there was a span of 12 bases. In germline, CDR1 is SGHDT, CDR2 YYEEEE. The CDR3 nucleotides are TGTGCCAGCAGCGTCGCCATCGGGTACGAGCAGTACTTC. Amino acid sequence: CASSVAIGYEQYF. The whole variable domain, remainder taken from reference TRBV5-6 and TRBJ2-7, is DAGVTQSPTHLIKTRGQQVTLRCSPKSGHDTVSWYQQALGQGPQFIFQYYEEEERQRGNFPDRFSGHQFPNYSSELNVNALLLGDSALYLCASSVAIGYEQYFGPGTRLTVT.

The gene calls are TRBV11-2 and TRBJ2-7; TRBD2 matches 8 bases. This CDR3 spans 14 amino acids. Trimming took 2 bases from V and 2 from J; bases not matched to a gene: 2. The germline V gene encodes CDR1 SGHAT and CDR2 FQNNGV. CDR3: CASSLYGGAYEQYF. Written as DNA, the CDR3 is TGTGCCAGCAGCTTATACGGGGGGGCCTACGAGCAGTACTTC.

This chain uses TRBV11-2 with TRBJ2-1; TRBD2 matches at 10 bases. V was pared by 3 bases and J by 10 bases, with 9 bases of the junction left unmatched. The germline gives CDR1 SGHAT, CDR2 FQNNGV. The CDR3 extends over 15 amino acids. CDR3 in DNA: TGTGCCAGCAGCTTCATTAGCGGGAGGCTTTGGGAGCAGTTCTTC. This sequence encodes CASSFISGRLWEQFF.

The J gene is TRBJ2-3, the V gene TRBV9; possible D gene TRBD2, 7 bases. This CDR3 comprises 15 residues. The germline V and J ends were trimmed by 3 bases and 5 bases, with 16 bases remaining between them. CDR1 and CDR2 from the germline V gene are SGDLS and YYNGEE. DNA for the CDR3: TGTGCCAGCAGCGCCTTGCGGGGGCCGGGAGATACGCAGTATTTT. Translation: CASSALRGPGDTQYF.

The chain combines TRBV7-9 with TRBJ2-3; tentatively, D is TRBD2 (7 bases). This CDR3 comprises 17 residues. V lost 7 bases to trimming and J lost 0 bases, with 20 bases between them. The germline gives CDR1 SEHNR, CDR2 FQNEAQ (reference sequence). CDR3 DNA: TGTGCCAGCACCAGAACAAGGGGGAGGGATAGCACAGATACGCAGTATTTT. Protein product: CASTRTRGRDSTDTQYF. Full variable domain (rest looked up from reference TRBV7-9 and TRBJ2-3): DTGVSQNPRHKITKRGQNVTFRCDPISEHNRLYWYRQTLGQGPEFLTYFQNEAQLEKSRLLSDRFSAERPKGSFSTLEIQRTEQGDSAMYLCASTRTRGRDSTDTQYFGPGTRLTVL.

As DNA, the CDR3 is TGTGCCAGCAGCCCGTGGGGGGGCGCGACTAATGAAAAACTGTTTTTT. It is translated as CASSPWGGATNEKLFF. The chain joins TRBV5-6 to TRBJ1-4; possible D gene TRBD1, 6 bases. Germline CDR1 SGHDT, CDR2 YYEEEE. The V gene lost 4 bases and the J gene lost 2 bases, with 15 bases spanning the gap. The CDR3 contains 16 residues. Complete variable domain (other parts from reference TRBV5-6 and TRBJ1-4): DAGVTQSPTHLIKTRGQQVTLRCSPKSGHDTVSWYQQALGQGPQFIFQYYEEEERQRGNFPDRFSGHQFPNYSSELNVNALLLGDSALYLCASSPWGGATNEKLFFGSGTQLSVL.